The 22 T cell receptor beta chains reported below all come from one sample, sequenced in a study of T cells after yellow fever vaccination. TCRdb called the 5' RACE reads again in MiXCR, with one record for every CDR3 protein. Counted here are approximately 70,000 distinct CDR3 sequences, just over 6.5% occurring once; the ten biggest clones make up about 40%. Specimen: CD8+ T cells sorted from PBMCs, collected approximately 40 days after the first yellow fever vaccination. Every receptor here comes from a man aged 18 to 29 who received the YFV17D yellow fever vaccine.

The sample holds a few counts of this clonotype. The chain is built from TRBV9 and TRBJ2-5; D possibly uses TRBD1 or TRBD2 (6 bases each). Deletions cut 2 bases from V and 1 base from J, with 9 bases between. CDR3 size: 14 residues. Germline-derived CDR1 and CDR2 are SGDLS and YYNGEE. The CDR3 loop reads CASSVGGSQETQYF. DNA of the CDR3: TGTGCCAGCAGCGTCGGGGGCAGCCAAGAGACCCAGTACTTC.

The rearrangement uses TRBV29-1 and TRBJ1-2, with D unresolved. Looked up from germline, CDR1 is SQVTM and CDR2 is ANQGSEA. The CDR3 is 14 residues long. The V end lost 3 bases, the J end lost 1 base, and 12 bases lay between the germline ends. The CDR3 nucleotides are TGCAGCGTTGATCTCGCCCGAAGTAACTATGGCTACACCTTC. Translating gives CSVDLARSNYGYTF.

This clonotype was counted ten times or more. The chain carries TRBV11-2 and TRBJ2-1; the match to TRBD1 covers 10 bases. The length of the CDR3 is 13 residues. V lost 4 bases to trimming and J lost 8 bases; unmatched junction nucleotides: 2. Per germline, CDR1 SGHAT and CDR2 FQNNGV. The CDR3 DNA is TGTGCCAGCAGCTCGACAGGGGGCGATGAGCAGTTCTTC. Its protein is CASSSTGGDEQFF.

This clonotype appeared a few times. J is TRBJ2-5 and V is TRBV7-2, with 7 bases lining up with TRBD2. The germline V gene encodes CDR1 SGHTA and CDR2 FQGNSA. Losses at the gene ends were 2 bases for V and 1 base for J; bases not matched to a gene: 4. This CDR3 has 15 residues. In DNA form, the CDR3 reads TGTGCCAGCAGCTTACCAGCGGGGATCCAAGAGACCCAGTACTTC. Its translation is CASSLPAGIQETQYF.

This clonotype was found many times. The genes are TRBV30 and TRBJ1-5; D is uncertain. V dropped 2 bases and J dropped 2 bases, with 10 bases sitting between them. In germline, CDR1 is GTSNPN, CDR2 SVGIG (reference sequence). The length of the CDR3 is 14 residues. The chain's CDR3 is CAWSLGFGNQPQHF. CDR3 sequence (DNA): TGTGCCTGGAGTTTGGGATTTGGCAATCAGCCCCAGCATTTT.

Ten or more counts support this clonotype. The chain employs TRBV12-3 or TRBV12-4 and TRBJ2-1, with 9 bases matching TRBD1. J gave up 8 bases and V 6 bases, and 11 bases lay outside the gene matches. The CDR3 length is 15 residues. As DNA, the CDR3 is TGTGCCAGCAGCGCCCCGGGACAGGGTTGGCATGAGCAGTTCTTC. This gives the protein CASSAPGQGWHEQFF.

This chain connects TRBV6-6 to TRBJ2-7; 9 bases fit TRBD1. Germline V gives CDR1 MNHNY, CDR2 SVGAGI (reference sequence). CDR3 length: 13 residues. V was clipped by 6 bases and J by 3 bases; unmatched bases: 3. The CDR3 region has the DNA TGTGCCAGCAGGGGACAGGGAAGCTACGAGCAGTACGTC. This encodes CASRGQGSYEQYV.

In this sample, this clonotype turned up many times. This sequence joins TRBV12-3 or TRBV12-4 and TRBJ2-7; the D gene is possibly TRBD2 (5 bases). V was pared by 2 bases and J by 5 bases, with 10 bases between. This CDR3 contains 13 residues. The CDR3 coding sequence is TGTGCCAGCAGTTTAACGGGGTCGGACGAGCAGTACTTC. As protein: CASSLTGSDEQYF.

There are many counts of this clonotype. V usage is TRBV2 and J usage is TRBJ2-1; D is ambiguous. V was cut by 3 bases and J by 7 bases, with 7 bases left in between. Germline V CDR1 and CDR2: SNHLY, FYNNEI. The CDR3 spans 12 residues. CDR3 loop: CASSDLGNEQFF. The DNA of the CDR3 is TGTGCCAGCAGTGACTTGGGGAATGAGCAGTTCTTC. The variable domain in full, with the rest retrieved from reference TRBV2 and TRBJ2-1, is EPEVTQTPSHQVTQMGQEVILRCVPISNHLYFYWYRQILGQKVEFLVSFYNNEISEKSEIFDDQFSVERPDGSNFTLKIRSTKLEDSAMYFCASSDLGNEQFFGPGTRLTVL.

Many counts were recorded for this clonotype. The chain is built from TRBV19 and TRBJ2-2, with D maybe TRBD2 (6 bases). Germline V gives CDR1 LNHDA, CDR2 SQIVND (reference sequence). The V and J ends lost 6 bases and 4 bases respectively, with 15 bases between them. This CDR3 contains 15 residues. The CDR3 DNA follows: TGTGCCAGTAGCAGATACCGGGACTCCACCGGGGAGCTGTTTTTT. Protein sequence: CASSRYRDSTGELFF.

Worth noting for this clonotype: The CDR3 does not end in the conserved phenylalanine or tryptophan, so this is likely a read error. The rearrangement joins TRBV4-1 to TRBJ1-1; 8 bases are shared with TRBD1. Unmatched junction bases numbered 10, after V lost 5 bases and J lost 8 bases. This CDR3 has 14 amino acids. From germline, CDR1 is MGHRA and CDR2 YSYEKL. CDR3 sequence: CASSSQQGGLEAFS. CDR3 nucleotides: TGCGCCAGCAGCTCCCAACAGGGGGGTCTAGAAGCTTTCTCT.

The rearrangement joins TRBV6-5 to TRBJ1-2; TRBD1 agrees at 9 bases. V was clipped by 4 bases and J by 1 base; unmatched bases: 7. CDR3 length: 16 residues. CDR1 and CDR2 from the germline V gene are MNHEY and SVGAGI. CDR3 region: CASSSGQGNHNYGYTF. The CDR3 nucleotides are TGTGCCAGCAGTTCGGGACAGGGCAACCATAACTATGGCTACACCTTC.

J is TRBJ1-2 and V is TRBV5-5; no clear D gene. Germline V CDR1 and CDR2: SGHKS, YYEKEE (reference sequence). The CDR3 sequence is 15 residues long. V was pared by 1 base and J by 4 bases, with 14 bases between. This chain's CDR3 is CASSLRDAVPYGYTF. The CDR3 nucleotides are TGTGCCAGCAGCTTGCGCGACGCTGTCCCCTATGGCTACACCTTC.

Written as DNA, the CDR3 is TGCGCCAGCAGCCTAACTAATACAGGGCAATCTGGAAACACCATATATTTT. Translating gives CASSLTNTGQSGNTIYF. The V and J genes are TRBV4-3 and TRBJ1-3; perhaps TRBD1 as D (6 bases). This CDR3 comprises 17 residues. V gave up 4 bases and J gave up 1 base, with 17 bases separating them. CDR1 is LGHNA, CDR2 YSLEER, per germline.

This clonotype was counted many times. The J gene is TRBJ1-1, the V gene TRBV12-3 or TRBV12-4; D remains ambiguous. This CDR3 is built from 13 residues. V was clipped by 7 bases and J by 0 bases, with 9 bases between them. The CDR3 DNA sequence: TGTGCCAGCAACAGAGGGTTGAACACTGAAGCTTTCTTT. It is translated as CASNRGLNTEAFF.

This clonotype was picked up many times. The chain is built from TRBV29-1 and TRBJ2-5, with TRBD2 as a possible D gene (6 bases). Deletions cut 6 bases from V and 5 bases from J, with 13 bases between. The CDR3 covers 12 residues. Per germline, CDR1 SQVTM and CDR2 ANQGSEA. The CDR3 is CSVRPRGETQYF. The CDR3 DNA reads TGCAGCGTGAGACCGCGGGGTGAGACCCAGTACTTC.

This clonotype was recorded many times. The chain couples TRBV29-1 to TRBJ2-3; D may be TRBD1 (6 bases). This CDR3 spans 17 amino acids. In germline, CDR1 is SQVTM, CDR2 ANQGSEA. Trimming removed 6 bases from V and 2 bases from J, with 24 bases in between. In DNA form, the CDR3 reads TGCAGCGTGCAGGGGTGGGTTCGGGACCGCAACACAGATACGCAGTATTTT. As protein: CSVQGWVRDRNTDTQYF.

The rearrangement links TRBV29-1 to TRBJ2-1; tentative D call: TRBD1 (5 bases). The CDR3 has 14 amino acids. Germline V gene sequence: CDR1 SQVTM, CDR2 ANQGSEA. Between the trimmed V and J ends, which lost 4 bases and 7 bases, there was a span of 17 bases. CDR3 in DNA: TGCAGCGTTGTTGTTCAGGGTAGAAGGAATGAGCAGTTCTTC. Its protein product is CSVVVQGRRNEQFF.

This clonotype has a count of ten or more. The chain recombines TRBV5-1 with TRBJ2-7; D is possibly TRBD2 (6 bases). Germline CDR1 and CDR2: SGHRS and YFSETQ. The CDR3 runs to 14 residues. V was shortened by 4 bases and J by 5 bases, with 16 bases between the two germline ends. CDR3 sequence reads: CASSPYRLVNEQYF. CDR3 sequence (DNA): TGCGCCAGCAGCCCATACAGACTAGTCAACGAGCAGTACTTC.

This clonotype was recorded a few times. The gene calls are TRBV12-3 or TRBV12-4 and TRBJ2-3, with a possible D match to TRBD2 (6 bases). Trimming shortened V by 6 bases and J by 0 bases, and 16 bases separated the two germline ends. The CDR3 extends over 16 amino acids. The CDR3 region has the DNA TGTGCCAGCAGCCCCCGCACCGGGACTAGCACAGATACGCAGTATTTT. It is translated as CASSPRTGTSTDTQYF.

The V and J genes are TRBV19 and TRBJ2-7; TRBD2 might be the D (5 bases). V was clipped by 7 bases and J by 2 bases, with 12 bases between them. This CDR3 comprises 13 residues. The germline V gene encodes CDR1 LNHDA and CDR2 SQIVND (reference sequence). Here the CDR3 DNA reads TGTGCCAGTAAGGGCCTGGGAGCCTACGAGCAGTACTTC. Protein product: CASKGLGAYEQYF. Full variable domain (missing parts from reference TRBV19 and TRBJ2-7): DGGITQSPKYLFRKEGQNVTLSCEQNLNHDAMYWYRQDPGQGLRLIYYSQIVNDFQKGDIAEGYSVSREKKESFPLTVTSAQKNPTAFYLCASKGLGAYEQYFGPGTRLTVT.

This chain joins TRBV4-3 and TRBJ2-5; maybe TRBD2 (6 bases). The ends were cut back, 6 bases at V and 4 bases at J, with 12 bases in the middle. In germline, CDR1 is LGHNA, CDR2 YSLEER. This CDR3 spans 13 amino acids. The CDR3 sequence: CASSWWGGETQYF. The CDR3 DNA sequence: TGCGCCAGCAGTTGGTGGGGAGGAGAGACCCAGTACTTC.